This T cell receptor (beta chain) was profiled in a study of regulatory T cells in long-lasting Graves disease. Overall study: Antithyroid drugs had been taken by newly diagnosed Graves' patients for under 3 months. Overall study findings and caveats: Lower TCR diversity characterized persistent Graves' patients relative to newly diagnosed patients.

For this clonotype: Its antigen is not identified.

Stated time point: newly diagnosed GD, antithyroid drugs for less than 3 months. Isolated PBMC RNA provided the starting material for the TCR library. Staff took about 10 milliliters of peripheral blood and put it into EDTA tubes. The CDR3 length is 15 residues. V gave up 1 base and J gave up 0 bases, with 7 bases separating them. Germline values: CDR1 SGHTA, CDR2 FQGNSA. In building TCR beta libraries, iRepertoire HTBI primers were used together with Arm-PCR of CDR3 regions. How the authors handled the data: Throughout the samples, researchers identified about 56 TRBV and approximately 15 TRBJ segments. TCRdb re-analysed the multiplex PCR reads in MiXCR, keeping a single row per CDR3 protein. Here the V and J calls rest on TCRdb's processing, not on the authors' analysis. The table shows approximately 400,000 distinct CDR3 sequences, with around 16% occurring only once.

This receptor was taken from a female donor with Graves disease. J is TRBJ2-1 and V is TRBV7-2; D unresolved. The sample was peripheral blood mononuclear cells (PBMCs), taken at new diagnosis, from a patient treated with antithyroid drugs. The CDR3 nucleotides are TGTACCAGCAGCTTAGAGGCTAGCTCCTACAATGAGCAGTTCTTC. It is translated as CTSSLEASSYNEQFF.